Following are 20 T cell receptor beta chains from one sample sequenced in a study of CD8 T cells in ankylosing spondylitis. TCRdb recomputed calls from the 5' RACE reads with MiXCR, one row per CDR3 protein. The sample has hundreds of thousands of distinct CDR3 sequences, less than 10% seen once. The material sequenced was blood, either unsorted or a sorted T cell fraction (not recorded which). The receptor set was obtained from a male donor with ankylosing spondylitis or in good health (not recorded which).

There are many counts of this clonotype. V usage is TRBV6-1 and J usage is TRBJ2-7, with D possibly TRBD1 on 5 matching bases. The length of the CDR3 is 15 residues. The V gene lost 7 bases and the J gene lost 3 bases, with 19 bases spanning the gap. Germline V CDR1 and CDR2: MNHNS, SASEGT. CDR3 residues: CASTYRRQGHYEQYF. CDR3 nucleotide sequence: TGTGCCAGCACCTACCGGCGTCAGGGTCACTACGAGCAGTACTTC.

This chain links TRBV5-1 with TRBJ2-5; D might be TRBD2 (6 bases). Between the trimmed V and J ends, which lost 2 bases and 5 bases, there was a span of 13 bases. Germline assignment: CDR1 SGHRS and CDR2 YFSETQ. This CDR3 spans 14 amino acids. The CDR3 protein is CASSFDGSRETQYF. The CDR3 coding sequence is TGCGCCAGCAGCTTCGACGGGAGCCGTGAGACCCAGTACTTC.

The rearrangement joins TRBV7-2 to TRBJ2-5; D ambiguous. Germline V lookup: CDR1 SGHTA, CDR2 FQGNSA. The length of the CDR3 is 13 residues. Trimming stripped 0 bases from V and 2 bases from J, with 4 bases between. CDR3: CASSLATQETQYF. As DNA, the CDR3 is TGTGCCAGCAGCTTAGCGACGCAAGAGACCCAGTACTTC.

This clonotype was counted only a few times. The V and J genes are TRBV6-1 and TRBJ2-2, with TRBD1 identical over 7 bases. The CDR3 is made up of 13 amino acids. V trimming: 6 bases; J trimming: 7 bases; junction bases outside the gene matches: 5. Germline V lookup: CDR1 MNHNS, CDR2 SASEGT. The CDR3 coding sequence is TGTGCCAGCAGGGGGGACAGTTTCGGGGAGCTGTTTTTT. It encodes CASRGDSFGELFF.

This clonotype was found many times. The chain links TRBV11-1 to TRBJ2-3, with a possible D match to TRBD2 (6 bases). V was cut by 5 bases and J by 4 bases, with 10 bases left in between. The CDR3 spans 13 residues. Germline V lookup: CDR1 SGHAT, CDR2 FQDESV (reference sequence). As DNA, the CDR3 is TGTGCCAGCAGCCCAGGACTACCAGATACGCAGTATTTT. Amino acid sequence: CASSPGLPDTQYF.

This clonotype was recorded at least ten times. J is TRBJ2-7 and V is TRBV6-1; 9 nucleotides line up with TRBD1. This CDR3 comprises 15 residues. Germline lookup yields CDR1 MNHNS and CDR2 SASEGT. The ends lost 5 bases at V and 2 bases at J; junction bases unmatched: 7. The CDR3 bases are TGTGCCAGCAGTCTCCAGACAGGGGGTCCCTACGAGCAGTACTTC. This sequence encodes CASSLQTGGPYEQYF.

This clonotype was found a few times. The CDR3 spells CASSLGLAGGVEQFF. As DNA, the CDR3 is TGTGCCAGCAGCCTAGGACTAGCGGGAGGGGTTGAGCAGTTCTTC. The chain couples TRBV7-2 to TRBJ2-1, with TRBD2 identical over 15 bases. This CDR3 is built from 15 residues. Germline CDR1 SGHTA, CDR2 FQGNSA. Trimming removed 5 bases from V and 9 bases from J; junction bases left unmatched: 5.

The CDR3 spells CSAKTPWGRPVDTQYF. As DNA, the CDR3 is TGCAGTGCTAAAACACCGTGGGGACGCCCGGTAGATACGCAGTATTTT. This chain joins TRBV20-1 and TRBJ2-3; D may match TRBD1 or TRBD2 (5 bases each). This CDR3 contains 16 residues. Germline CDR1 and CDR2: DFQATT and SNEGSKA (reference sequence). The V gene lost 4 bases and the J gene lost 5 bases, with 22 bases spanning the gap.

Many counts were recorded for this clonotype. The gene calls are TRBV5-1 and TRBJ2-7; no firm D call. The CDR3 loop spans 13 amino acids. The V end lost 0 bases, the J end lost 3 bases, and 7 bases lay between the germline ends. The germline CDR1 and CDR2 sequences are SGHRS and YFSETQ. CDR3 coding DNA: TGCGCCAGCAGCTTGGAGGTTGGCTACGAGCAGTACTTC. It specifies CASSLEVGYEQYF.

This clonotype was seen ten or more times. The J gene is TRBJ2-1, the V gene TRBV29-1; the D gene is possibly TRBD2 (5 bases). V dropped 4 bases and J dropped 7 bases, with 11 bases sitting between them. CDR3 length equals 12 residues. Germline CDR1 and CDR2: SQVTM and ANQGSEA. The CDR3 region has the DNA TGCAGCGTTGGGGCCTTAGCGAATGAGCAGTTCTTC. It is translated as CSVGALANEQFF.

This clonotype was seen once. J is TRBJ1-1 and V is TRBV3-1; D possibly corresponds to TRBD1 (6 bases). Trimming left V 8 bases short and J 1 base short, with 17 bases between. Germline loops: CDR1 LGHDT, CDR2 YNNKEL (reference sequence). This CDR3 spans 15 amino acids. CDR3 protein: CASQKGGGRNTEAFF. DNA for the CDR3: TGTGCCAGCCAAAAGGGGGGGGGAAGGAACACTGAAGCTTTCTTT.

The table lists this clonotype with many counts. The chain uses TRBV5-1 and TRBJ1-4, with D possibly being TRBD1 (6 bases). Germline V gene lookup returns CDR1 SGHRS and CDR2 YFSETQ. The CDR3 is made up of 14 amino acids. The ends were cut back, 4 bases at V and 7 bases at J, with 14 bases in the middle. Written as DNA, the CDR3 is TGCGCCAGCAGCCTAAGGGGGGCAGGTGAAAAACTGTTTTTT. Residues: CASSLRGAGEKLFF.

This clonotype showed up just a few times. The rearrangement uses TRBV12-3 or TRBV12-4 and TRBJ2-3; TRBD1 aligns across 10 bases. V gave up 4 bases and J gave up 3 bases; unmatched junction bases: 1. This CDR3 has 14 residues. The chain's CDR3 is CASSWDRGTDTQYF. CDR3 coding DNA: TGTGCCAGCAGTTGGGACAGGGGAACAGATACGCAGTATTTT.

The chain couples TRBV19 to TRBJ2-1, with 12 bases matching TRBD2. Germline values: CDR1 LNHDA, CDR2 SQIVND (reference sequence). J gave up 7 bases and V 6 bases, and 19 bases lay outside the gene matches. CDR3 length equals 19 residues. The chain's CDR3 is CASSPLRETSGRPGNEQFF. In DNA, the CDR3 is TGTGCCAGTAGCCCCTTGAGGGAGACTAGCGGGAGACCCGGGAATGAGCAGTTCTTC.

This clonotype was picked up many times. V gene TRBV19 combines with J gene TRBJ2-3; D might be TRBD2 (5 bases). CDR1 is LNHDA and CDR2 is SQIVND in the germline V gene (reference sequence). With 3 bases removed from V and 5 bases from J, the gap between germline ends came to 9 bases. This CDR3 has 13 amino acids. This CDR3 reads CASSIGRGDTQYF. For the CDR3, the DNA is TGTGCCAGTAGTATCGGTCGGGGAGATACGCAGTATTTT.

This clonotype was counted only a few times. V and J are TRBV20-1 and TRBJ2-3; D possibly matches TRBD1 or TRBD2 (10 bases each). Germline values: CDR1 DFQATT, CDR2 SNEGSKA (reference sequence). The CDR3 has 18 amino acids. V was clipped by 6 bases and J by 7 bases, with 32 bases between them. As DNA, the CDR3 is TGCAGTGCGACAGGGGGCGGGGCAGCGGGAGGGCCAGGGAATACGCAGTATTTT. Protein: CSATGGGAAGGPGNTQYF.

V is TRBV12-3 or TRBV12-4 and J is TRBJ2-7, with D tentatively TRBD1 (7 bases). This CDR3 comprises 14 residues. The V gene lost 5 bases and the J gene lost 3 bases, with 14 bases spanning the gap. The CDR3 nucleotides read TGTGCCAGCAGTCACAGGGGAGGTGGCTACGAGCAGTACTTC. Its translation is CASSHRGGGYEQYF.

V is TRBV7-2 and J is TRBJ2-5; D is perhaps TRBD2 (5 bases). The CDR3 spans 14 residues. Per germline, CDR1 SGHTA and CDR2 FQGNSA. The V end lost 0 bases, the J end lost 5 bases, and 10 bases lay between the germline ends. CDR3 bases: TGTGCCAGCAGCTTAGCGAACGGGGTGGAGACCCAGTACTTC. Its protein product is CASSLANGVETQYF.

In its sample, this clonotype was seen many times. This chain uses TRBV7-2 with TRBJ2-5; D might be TRBD2 (5 bases). CDR1 is SGHTA, CDR2 FQGNSA, per germline. The CDR3 totals 15 residues. V gave up 5 bases and J gave up 5 bases, with 18 bases separating them. Here the CDR3 reads CASSPARALRETQYF. CDR3 sequence (DNA): TGTGCCAGCAGCCCCGCGAGGGCGCTTCGGGAGACCCAGTACTTC.

This clonotype has only a few counts. The CDR3, as DNA: TGTGCCAGCAGTTACGCAAGCGGTCGCTCCTACAATGAGCAGTTCTTC. Translating it yields CASSYASGRSYNEQFF. The chain joins TRBV6-2 or TRBV6-3 to TRBJ2-1; D is perhaps TRBD2 (5 bases). The CDR3 sequence is 16 residues long. The germline V and J ends were trimmed by 2 bases and 0 bases, with 11 bases remaining between them. Germline lookup yields CDR1 MNHEY and CDR2 SVGEGT.